This section outlines one T cell receptor beta chain sequence together with its context. The specificity of this receptor is unknown. Base qualities were left out, and no much larger clone turns up one base away. The data stem from a study of identifying expanded T cells in peripheral blood (dated by TCRdb to about 2019). For the study in its entirety: Separate aliquots of the same genomic DNA pool were sequenced to produce technical replicates, and four replicates were compared in pairs. Study-level results and caveats: About 1.2 differentially abundant clones were flagged by the binomial model between technical replicates, whereas about 17 and 20 were flagged over around two weeks and four weeks, respectively. Across all healthy-donor time intervals, the beta-binomial model significantly cut both the number of clones called differentially abundant and the false-positive rate. In all healthy donors, the variance in clone template counts between samples taken about 14 days apart rose significantly as total template count increased. The authors expected that over much longer intervals, such as months to years, biological variance in healthy repertoires might increase even further.

During the collection period, no infections or other immune events were recorded for the healthy donors. To calibrate time-dependent variance in a beta-binomial model of T-cell clone differential abundance, blood repertoires from healthy donors were used as a training cohort. The training cohort was composed of roughly 10 healthy donors, 3 female and 7 male. An age range of roughly 25 to 65 years, with an average of about 45 years, was recorded for the donors. Whole blood from each healthy donor was obtained from a commercial supplier and was collected at three time points about two weeks apart. Genomic DNA was extracted from unsorted whole blood for immunosequencing. TCRbeta CDR3 regions were profiled by bias-controlled multiplex PCR amplification of genomic DNA with the immunoSEQ Assay. The study's processing was this. To quantify the absolute abundance of each unique TCRbeta CDR3 region, the sequences were collapsed and filtered. Two models were used to test differential abundance: a binomial model (Fisher-equivalent) and a beta-binomial model that adds time-dependent variance fitted from healthy donors. Clones with fewer than 5 combined templates were removed, and a clone was called differentially abundant if the clone's Benjamini-Hochberg FDR was below 0.01. In the beta-binomial model, variance was expressed as a function of the total template count across the two samples, in the form v = (b*log(k)+a)^2. Imported from immuneACCESS, the table was reduced by TCRdb to in-frame sequences with V and J called. These copies leave out some clones; in studies compared against another copy, an unresolved V gene accounts for under half, and the cause of the remainder is not known. The V and J calls and clone size were taken over from that table, and D and trimming were inferred from the DNA. This sample comprises about 82,000 clones, about 90% of them detected only once. The leading ten clones occupy around 7% of the sample.

V is reduced by 4 bases and J by 1 base, leaving a spacing of 11 bases between them. According to the germline V gene, CDR1 reads SGDLS and CDR2 reads YYNGEE. From its cysteine to its phenylalanine, the CDR3 spans 14 amino acids. The sequence is cut down to CDR3 DNA, 42 bases in frame from base 1. The sample was blood. The receptor was isolated from a person aged 18 to 75 in good health. The sequence is built from TRBV9 and TRBJ2-5; tentative D gene TRBD2, with 6 bases matching. The CDR3 corresponds to CASSPPGGQETQYF. The base sequence is TGTGCCAGCAGCCCCCCCGGGGGCCAAGAGACCCAGTACTTC.